The next 6 T cell receptor beta chains were all read from a single sample in a study of T-cell reconstitution after alpha-beta-depleted transplantation in children. Unique molecular identifiers featured in how the TCRbeta library was prepared. TCRdb analysed the PCR reads with MiXCR anew, one entry per CDR3 protein. The sample gives about 460,000 distinct CDR3 sequences, roughly a tenth of which show up once; about 2% is in the top ten. The specimen was PBMCs, collected before TCRalphabeta/CD19-depleted stem cell transplant. Source of these receptors: a child aged 2 to 9 with inherited bone marrow failure, due to receive a stem cell transplant.

The chain links TRBV20-1 to TRBJ2-1, with 7 bases aligning to TRBD2. CDR3 length: 14 amino acids. With 4 bases clipped from V and 5 bases from J, the junction kept 8 bases outside the gene matches. Germline CDR1 reads DFQATT; CDR2 reads SNEGSKA (reference sequence). In DNA, the CDR3 is TGCAGTGCTACGAGGCTAGCGGAGGACAATGAGCAGTTCTTC. This codes for CSATRLAEDNEQFF.

This chain connects TRBV19 to TRBJ2-1; D is tentatively TRBD1 or TRBD2 (5 bases each). The CDR3 covers 12 residues. The germline V and J ends were trimmed by 11 bases and 9 bases, with 17 bases remaining between them. Germline V gene lookup returns CDR1 LNHDA and CDR2 SQIVND (reference sequence). The CDR3, as DNA: TGTGCCGGCTTACGGGGCAGGGCTGAGCAGTTCTTC. Residues: CAGLRGRAEQFF.

This clonotype was counted ten times or more. The CDR3 sequence: CASRGQTNEKLFF. Here the CDR3 DNA reads TGCGCCAGCAGGGGACAGACTAATGAAAAACTGTTTTTT. V is TRBV4-3 and J is TRBJ1-4, with 7 nucleotides matching TRBD1. With 6 bases clipped from V and 2 bases from J, the junction kept 0 bases outside the gene matches. CDR1 and CDR2 (germline): LGHNA, YSLEER. The CDR3 runs to 13 residues.

This clonotype was seen at least ten times. The rearrangement links TRBV5-1 to TRBJ2-1; 13 bases are shared with TRBD2. Germline V CDR1 and CDR2: SGHRS, YFSETQ. The length of the CDR3 is 17 residues. The V segment lost 0 bases and the J segment 8 bases; nucleotides outside the gene matches: 8. The CDR3 sequence: CASSLGLGLAGVHEQFF. The CDR3 nucleotides read TGCGCCAGCAGCTTGGGGCTAGGACTAGCGGGAGTACATGAGCAGTTCTTC.

V gene TRBV6-1 combines with J gene TRBJ2-2; 8 bases line up with TRBD1. V gave up 8 bases and J gave up 3 bases; unmatched junction bases: 11. CDR1 is MNHNS and CDR2 is SASEGT in the germline V gene. The CDR3 totals 16 residues. In DNA, the CDR3 is TGTGCCAGCCTGTCTCGACAGGGGTTGGACACCGGGGAGCTGTTTTTT. Protein product: CASLSRQGLDTGELFF.

Concerning this clonotype: The junction does not match germline at one end; this may be a read error. The chain carries TRBV29-1 and TRBJ2-5, with unresolved D. There are 11 residues in the CDR3. From germline, CDR1 is SQVTM and CDR2 ANQGSEA. This CDR3 reads CSVEGVETRYF. The DNA for the CDR3 is TGCAGCGTTGAAGGGGTTGAGACCCGGTACTTC.